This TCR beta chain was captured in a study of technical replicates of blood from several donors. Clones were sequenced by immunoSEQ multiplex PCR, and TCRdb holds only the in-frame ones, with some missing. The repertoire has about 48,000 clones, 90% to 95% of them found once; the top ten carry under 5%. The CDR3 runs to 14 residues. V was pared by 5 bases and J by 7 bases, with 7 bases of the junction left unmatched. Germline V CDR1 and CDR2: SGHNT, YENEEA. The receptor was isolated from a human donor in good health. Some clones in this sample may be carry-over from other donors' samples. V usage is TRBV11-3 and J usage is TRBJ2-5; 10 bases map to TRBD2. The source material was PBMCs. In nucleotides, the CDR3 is TGTGCCAGCAGCCCCGTCTCTAGCGGGGGGACCCAGTACTTC. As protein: CASSPVSSGGTQYF. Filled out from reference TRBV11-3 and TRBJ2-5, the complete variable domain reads EAGVVQSPRYKIIEKKQPVAFWCNPISGHNTLYWYLQNLGQGPELLIRYENEEAVDDSQLPKDRFSAERLKGVDSTLKIQPAELGDSAVYLCASSPVSSGGTQYFGPGTRLLVL.